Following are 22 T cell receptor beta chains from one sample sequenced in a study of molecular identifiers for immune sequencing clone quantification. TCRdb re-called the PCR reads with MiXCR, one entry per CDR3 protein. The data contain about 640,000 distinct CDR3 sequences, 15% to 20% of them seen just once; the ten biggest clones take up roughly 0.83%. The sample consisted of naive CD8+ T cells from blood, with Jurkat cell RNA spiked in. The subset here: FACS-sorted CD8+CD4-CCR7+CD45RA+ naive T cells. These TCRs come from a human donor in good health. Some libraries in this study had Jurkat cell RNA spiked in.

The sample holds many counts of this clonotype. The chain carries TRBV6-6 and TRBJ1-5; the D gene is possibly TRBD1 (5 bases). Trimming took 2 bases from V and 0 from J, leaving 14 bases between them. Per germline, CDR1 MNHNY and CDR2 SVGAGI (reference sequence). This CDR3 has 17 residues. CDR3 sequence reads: CASSYNSGTYSNQPQHF. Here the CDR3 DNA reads TGTGCCAGCAGTTACAATTCCGGGACGTATAGCAATCAGCCCCAGCATTTT.

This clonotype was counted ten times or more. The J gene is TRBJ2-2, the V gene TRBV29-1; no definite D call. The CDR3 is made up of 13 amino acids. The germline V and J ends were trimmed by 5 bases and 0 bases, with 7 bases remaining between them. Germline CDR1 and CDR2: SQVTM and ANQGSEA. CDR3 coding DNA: TGCAGCGTTAGTGATTCGAACACCGGGGAGCTGTTTTTT. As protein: CSVSDSNTGELFF.

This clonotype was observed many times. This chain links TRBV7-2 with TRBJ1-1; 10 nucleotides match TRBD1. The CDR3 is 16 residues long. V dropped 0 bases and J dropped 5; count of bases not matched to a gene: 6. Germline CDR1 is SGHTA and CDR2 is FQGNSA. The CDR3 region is CASSLATGTGVTEAFF. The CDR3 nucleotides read TGTGCCAGCAGCTTAGCCACCGGGACAGGGGTAACTGAAGCTTTCTTT.

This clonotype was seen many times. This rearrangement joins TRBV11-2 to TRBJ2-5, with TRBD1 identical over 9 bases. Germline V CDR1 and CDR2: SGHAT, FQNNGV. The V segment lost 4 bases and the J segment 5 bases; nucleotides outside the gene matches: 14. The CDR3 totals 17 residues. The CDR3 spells CASSSNPGTGIGETQYF. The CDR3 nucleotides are TGTGCCAGCAGCTCAAACCCCGGGACAGGGATCGGGGAGACCCAGTACTTC.

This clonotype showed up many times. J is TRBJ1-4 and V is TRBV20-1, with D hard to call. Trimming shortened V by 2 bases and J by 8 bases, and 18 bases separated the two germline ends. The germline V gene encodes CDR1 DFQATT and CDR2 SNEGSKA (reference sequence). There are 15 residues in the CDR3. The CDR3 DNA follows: TGCAGTGCTAGAATGACCGGGCCCCTAATGGAAAAACTGTTTTTT. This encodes CSARMTGPLMEKLFF.

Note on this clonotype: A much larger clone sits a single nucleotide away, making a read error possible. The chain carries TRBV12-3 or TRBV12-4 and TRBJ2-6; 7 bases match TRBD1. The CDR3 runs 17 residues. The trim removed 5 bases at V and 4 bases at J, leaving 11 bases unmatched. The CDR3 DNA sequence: TGTGCCAGCAGTGTAGAGACAGGGTCTAACGGGGCCAACGTCCTGACTTTC. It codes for CASSVETGSNGANVLTF.

CDR3 loop: CASSVGVGPTEAFF. The CDR3 DNA is TGTGCCAGCAGCGTAGGGGTGGGGCCCACTGAAGCTTTCTTT. The V and J genes are TRBV9 and TRBJ1-1; maybe TRBD1 (5 bases). CDR3 length: 14 amino acids. Trimming left V 0 bases short and J 4 bases short, with 10 bases between. The germline gives CDR1 SGDLS, CDR2 YYNGEE. Complete variable domain (other parts from reference TRBV9 and TRBJ1-1): DSGVTQTPKHLITATGQRVTLRCSPRSGDLSVYWYQQSLDQGLQFLIQYYNGEERAKGNILERFSAQQFPDLHSELNLSSLELGDSALYFCASSVGVGPTEAFFGQGTRLTVV.

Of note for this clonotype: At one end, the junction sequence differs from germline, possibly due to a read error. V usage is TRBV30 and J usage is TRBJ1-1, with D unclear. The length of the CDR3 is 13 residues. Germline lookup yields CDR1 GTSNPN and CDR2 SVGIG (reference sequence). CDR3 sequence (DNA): TGTGCCTGGAGTGCCGCCCTGAACACTGAAGCTCTCTTT. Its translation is CAWSAALNTEALF.

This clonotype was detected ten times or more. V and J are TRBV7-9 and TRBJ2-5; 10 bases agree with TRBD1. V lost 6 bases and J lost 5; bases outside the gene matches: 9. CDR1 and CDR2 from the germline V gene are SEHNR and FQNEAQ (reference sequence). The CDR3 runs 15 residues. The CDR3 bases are TGTGCCAGCAGACCCGGGACAGGGGTCCTTGAGACCCAGTACTTC. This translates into CASRPGTGVLETQYF.

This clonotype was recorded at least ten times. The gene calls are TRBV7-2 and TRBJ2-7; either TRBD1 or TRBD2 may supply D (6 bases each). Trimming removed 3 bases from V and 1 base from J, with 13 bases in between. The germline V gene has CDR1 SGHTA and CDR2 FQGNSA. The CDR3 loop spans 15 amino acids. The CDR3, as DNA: TGTGCCAGCAGCTTTGGAACAGGGACTTCCTACGAGCAGTACTTC. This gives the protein CASSFGTGTSYEQYF.

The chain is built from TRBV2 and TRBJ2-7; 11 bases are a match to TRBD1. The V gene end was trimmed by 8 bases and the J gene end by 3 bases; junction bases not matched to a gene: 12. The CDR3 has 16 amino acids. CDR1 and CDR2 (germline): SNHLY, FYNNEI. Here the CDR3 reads CASAIAWDRGNYEQYF. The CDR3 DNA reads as TGTGCCAGCGCGATTGCTTGGGACAGGGGGAACTACGAGCAGTACTTC.

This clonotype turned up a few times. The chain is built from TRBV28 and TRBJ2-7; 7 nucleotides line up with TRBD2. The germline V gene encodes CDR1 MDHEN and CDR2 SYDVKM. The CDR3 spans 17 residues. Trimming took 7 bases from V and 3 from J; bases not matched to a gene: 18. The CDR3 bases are TGTGCCAGCACGGGGGGAGGAATAAGGCCAGGCGGCTACGAGCAGTACTTC. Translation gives CASTGGGIRPGGYEQYF.

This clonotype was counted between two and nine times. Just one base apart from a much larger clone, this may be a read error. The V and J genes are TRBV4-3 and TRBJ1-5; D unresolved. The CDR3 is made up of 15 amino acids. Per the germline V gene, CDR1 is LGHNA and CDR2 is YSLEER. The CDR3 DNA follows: TGCGCCAGCTGCCAAGATGGCGGTCGCAATCAGCCCCAGCATTTT. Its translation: CASCQDGGRNQPQHF.

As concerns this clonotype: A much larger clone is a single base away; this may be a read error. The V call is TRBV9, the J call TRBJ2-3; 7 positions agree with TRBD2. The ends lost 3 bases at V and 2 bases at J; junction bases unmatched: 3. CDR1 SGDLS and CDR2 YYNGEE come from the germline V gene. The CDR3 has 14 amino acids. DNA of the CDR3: TGTGCCAGCAGCGAAGCGGGGCTCACAGATACGCAGTATTTT. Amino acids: CASSEAGLTDTQYF.

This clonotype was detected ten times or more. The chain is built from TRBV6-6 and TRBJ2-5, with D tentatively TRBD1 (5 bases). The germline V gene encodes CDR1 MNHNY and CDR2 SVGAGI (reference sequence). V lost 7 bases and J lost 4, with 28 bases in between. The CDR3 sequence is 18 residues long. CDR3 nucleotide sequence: TGTGCCAGCACCGCCTGGGGCACCCAGGTCCCGCCGGGAGAGACCCAGTACTTC. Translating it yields CASTAWGTQVPPGETQYF.

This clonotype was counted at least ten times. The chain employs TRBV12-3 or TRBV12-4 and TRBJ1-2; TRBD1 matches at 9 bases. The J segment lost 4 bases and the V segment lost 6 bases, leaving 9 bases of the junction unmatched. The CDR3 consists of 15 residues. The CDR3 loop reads CASSDTGGFPYGYTF. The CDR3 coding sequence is TGTGCCAGCAGCGATACAGGGGGCTTTCCCTATGGCTACACCTTC.

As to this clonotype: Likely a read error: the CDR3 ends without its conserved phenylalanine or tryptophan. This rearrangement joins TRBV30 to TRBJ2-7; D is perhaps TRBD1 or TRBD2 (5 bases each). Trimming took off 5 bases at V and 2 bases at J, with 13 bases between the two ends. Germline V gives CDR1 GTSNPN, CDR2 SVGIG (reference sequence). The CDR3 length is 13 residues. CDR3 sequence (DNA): TGTGCCTGGGCCCCACCGGGACCCTACGAGCAGTACCTC. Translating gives CAWAPPGPYEQYL.

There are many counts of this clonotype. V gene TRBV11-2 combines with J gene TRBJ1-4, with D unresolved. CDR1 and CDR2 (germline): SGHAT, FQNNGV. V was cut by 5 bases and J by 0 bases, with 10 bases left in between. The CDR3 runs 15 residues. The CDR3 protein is CASSRTKPTNEKLFF. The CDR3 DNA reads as TGTGCCAGCAGCCGAACGAAACCAACTAATGAAAAACTGTTTTTT.

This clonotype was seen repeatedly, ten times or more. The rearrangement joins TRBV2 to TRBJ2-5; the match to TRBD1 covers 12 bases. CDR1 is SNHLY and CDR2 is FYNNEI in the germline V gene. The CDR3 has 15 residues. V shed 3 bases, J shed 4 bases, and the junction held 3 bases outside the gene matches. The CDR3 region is CASSEGQGARETQYF. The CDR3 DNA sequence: TGTGCCAGCAGTGAGGGACAGGGGGCCCGAGAGACCCAGTACTTC. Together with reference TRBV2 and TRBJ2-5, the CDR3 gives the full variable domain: EPEVTQTPSHQVTQMGQEVILRCVPISNHLYFYWYRQILGQKVEFLVSFYNNEISEKSEIFDDQFSVERPDGSNFTLKIRSTKLEDSAMYFCASSEGQGARETQYFGPGTRLLVL.

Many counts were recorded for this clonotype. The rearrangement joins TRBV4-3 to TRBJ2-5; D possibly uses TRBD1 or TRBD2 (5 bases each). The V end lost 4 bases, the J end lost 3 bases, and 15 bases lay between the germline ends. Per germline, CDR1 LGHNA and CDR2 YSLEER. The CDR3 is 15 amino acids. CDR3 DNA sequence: TGCGCCAGCAGCCCGACGTGGGGGTCCAAAGAGACCCAGTACTTC. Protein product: CASSPTWGSKETQYF.

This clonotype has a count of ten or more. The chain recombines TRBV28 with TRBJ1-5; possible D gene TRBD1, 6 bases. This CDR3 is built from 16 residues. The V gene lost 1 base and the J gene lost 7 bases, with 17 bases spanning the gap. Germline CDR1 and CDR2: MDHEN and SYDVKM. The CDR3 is CASSLFRGLEGQPQHF. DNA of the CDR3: TGTGCCAGCAGTTTATTTCGGGGGCTGGAGGGACAGCCCCAGCATTTT.

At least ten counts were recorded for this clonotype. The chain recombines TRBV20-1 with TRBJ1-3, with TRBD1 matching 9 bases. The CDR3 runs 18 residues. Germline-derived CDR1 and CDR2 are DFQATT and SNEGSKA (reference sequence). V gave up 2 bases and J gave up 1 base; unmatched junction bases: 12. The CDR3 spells CSARWGTGSSPSGNTIYF. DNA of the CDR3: TGCAGTGCTAGATGGGGGACAGGGTCTTCGCCTTCTGGAAACACCATATATTTT.